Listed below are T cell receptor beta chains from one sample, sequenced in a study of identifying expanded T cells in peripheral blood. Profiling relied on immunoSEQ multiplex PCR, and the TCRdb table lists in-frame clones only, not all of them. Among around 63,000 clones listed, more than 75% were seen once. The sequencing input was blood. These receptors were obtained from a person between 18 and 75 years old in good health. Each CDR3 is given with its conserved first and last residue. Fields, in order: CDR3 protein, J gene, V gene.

CASRGGQSYEQYF	TRBJ2-7	TRBV27
CASSLRGQGAINTGELFF	TRBJ2-2	TRBV5-1
CASSLRAGGGGNEQFF	TRBJ2-1	TRBV5-1
CASSYSTGRPNTEAFF	TRBJ1-1	TRBV6-5
CASSVGGAADTQYF	TRBJ2-3	TRBV9
CASSSGTPRYTF	TRBJ1-2	TRBV5-4
CAWSSNTEQYF	TRBJ2-7	TRBV30
CASSPSKGITEAFF	TRBJ1-1	TRBV7-2
CASSERDTYNSPLHF	TRBJ1-6	TRBV6-4
CASSLGREYGYTF	TRBJ1-2	TRBV5-1
CASSEEAGTSYEQYF	TRBJ2-7	TRBV6-4
CASSFNPDSGNTIYF	TRBJ1-3	TRBV28
CASSPNPGEAYNEQFF	TRBJ2-1	TRBV4-1
CASSRRVEGREQYF	TRBJ2-7	TRBV2
CASSLTRTANYGYTF	TRBJ1-2	TRBV5-1
CASSPPDRFKNIQYF	TRBJ2-4	TRBV19
CASSLESQGSYEQYF	TRBJ2-7	TRBV5-1
CASSPVTGDNEQFF	TRBJ2-1	TRBV7-3
CASSAGTEKLFF	TRBJ1-4	TRBV10-2
CASRGGATYEQYF	TRBJ2-7	TRBV6-5
CASKEGTKNIQYF	TRBJ2-4	TRBV6-6
CASSYYEGGGYTF	TRBJ1-2	TRBV6-6
CASSEAAGSSYEQYF	TRBJ2-7	TRBV6-4
CASSPRGSGAVLTDTQYF	TRBJ2-3	TRBV19
CASSSRDSSYTF	TRBJ1-2	TRBV7-2
CASTGTGPYEQYF	TRBJ2-7	TRBV2
CASSSLAGADEQYF	TRBJ2-7	TRBV27
CASTVSPEGDTQYF	TRBJ2-3	TRBV6-1
CASSLRPNEQYF	TRBJ2-7	TRBV7-7
CATSGDTPYIGNTIYF	TRBJ1-3	TRBV28
CASSPRTGELFF	TRBJ2-2	TRBV4-1
CASSQTPGNTEAFF	TRBJ1-1	TRBV21-1
CAWSMGQDHSGNTIYF	TRBJ1-3	TRBV30
CASSSNRGDSGNTIYF	TRBJ1-3	TRBV9
CASSPGVAAQETQYF	TRBJ2-5	TRBV5-1
CATFTDTQYF	TRBJ2-3	TRBV2
CASSFQGQAYGYTF	TRBJ1-2	TRBV7-2
CASSPLTGKSYYEQYF	TRBJ2-7	TRBV28
CSVETSGLAVYNEQFF	TRBJ2-1	TRBV29-1
CASNKGFNYGYTF	TRBJ1-2	TRBV25-1
CATSRDLAVKTQYF	TRBJ2-5	TRBV15
CAWMDTFENQPQHF	TRBJ1-5	TRBV30